This TCR beta chain was identified during a study of blood T cell repertoires in COVID-19. Under the authors' procedure: Quantification of nucleated cells was approximated via reference gene primer amplification. The table came from immunoSEQ multiplex PCR; TCRdb's copy has only in-frame clones and leaves some out. V, J and clone size were drawn from that table, and D and trimming were deduced from the DNA. The sample carries approximately 93,000 clones, about 86% recorded once. The CDR3 contains 16 residues. V was clipped by 3 bases and J by 4 bases; unmatched bases: 14. CDR1 is SQVTM, CDR2 ANQGSEA, per germline.

Material: peripheral blood. This TCR was sampled from a man over 45 with COVID-19, enrolled during active disease. V is TRBV29-1 and J is TRBJ1-2; 7 bases are a match to TRBD1. CDR3: CSVEGVGTDGFYGYTF. CDR3 nucleotide sequence: TGCAGCGTTGAGGGTGTCGGGACAGATGGTTTCTATGGCTACACCTTC.